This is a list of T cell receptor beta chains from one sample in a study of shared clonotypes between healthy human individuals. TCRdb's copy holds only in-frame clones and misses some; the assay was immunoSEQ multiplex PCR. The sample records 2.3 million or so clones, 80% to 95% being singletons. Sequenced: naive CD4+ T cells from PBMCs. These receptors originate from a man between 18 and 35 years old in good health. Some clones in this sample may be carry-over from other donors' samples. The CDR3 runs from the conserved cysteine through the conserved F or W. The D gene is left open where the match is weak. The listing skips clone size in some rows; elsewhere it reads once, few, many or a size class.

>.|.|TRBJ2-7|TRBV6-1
TGTGCCAGCAGTGAAACCCGATCCCTGGAGCAGTACTTC
CASSETRSLEQYF
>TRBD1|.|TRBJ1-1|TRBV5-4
TGTGCCAGCAGCCCCCCAGGGGGAAGAAGGAACACTGAAGCTTTCTTT
CASSPPGGRRNTEAFF
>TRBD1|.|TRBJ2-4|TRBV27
TGTGCCAGCATCTTTAGTAGGGGACAGGAGAACTTC
CASIFSRGQENF
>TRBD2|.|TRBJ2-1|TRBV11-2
TGTGCCAGCAGCTTAGAACTAGCGGGAGGGATTGAGCAGTTCTTC
CASSLELAGGIEQFF
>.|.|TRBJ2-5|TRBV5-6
TGTGCCAGCAGCTTGGCTCCCCTAGAGACCCAGTACTTC
CASSLAPLETQYF
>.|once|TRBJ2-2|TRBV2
TGTGCCAGCTCCACGGGAGAGGCCGGGGAGCTGTTTTTT
CASSTGEAGELFF
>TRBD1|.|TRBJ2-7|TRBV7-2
TGTGCCAGCAGCTTAGCGCGGGGACAGGTAAACGAGCAGTACTTC
CASSLARGQVNEQYF
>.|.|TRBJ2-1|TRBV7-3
TGTGCCAGCAGTCTAACGGGGAGTCCCTCCTACAATGAGCAGTTCTTC
CASSLTGSPSYNEQFF
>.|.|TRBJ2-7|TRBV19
TGTGCCAGTAGTACGAACGATCAAATGAGCTACGAGCAGTACTTC
CASSTNDQMSYEQYF
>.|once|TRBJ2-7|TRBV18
TGTGCCAGCTCACCACGGGACGGTTCCTACGAGCAGTACTTC
CASSPRDGSYEQYF
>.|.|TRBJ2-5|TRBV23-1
TGCGCCAGCAGTCAATTGGACCCGCAAGAGACCCAGTACTTC
CASSQLDPQETQYF
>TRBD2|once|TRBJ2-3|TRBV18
TGTGCCAGCTCACGGGGGACTAGCGGAGCTACTAGCACAGATACGCAGTATTTT
CASSRGTSGATSTDTQYF
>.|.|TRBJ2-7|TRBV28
TGTGCCAGCAGAATCGGGACGCAGCAGTCCTACGAGCAGTACTTC
CASRIGTQQSYEQYF
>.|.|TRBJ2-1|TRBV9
TGTGCCAGCAGTCGCGGCAGCTCCTACAATGAGCAGTTCTTC
CASSRGSSYNEQFF
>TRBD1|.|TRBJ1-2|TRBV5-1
TGCGCCAGCAGCTTGGGGACAGGTCGACCCGCAAACTATGGCTACACCTTC
CASSLGTGRPANYGYTF
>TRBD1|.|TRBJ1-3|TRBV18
TGTGCCAGCTCACGCGCCGGGACAGGCCTCTCTGGAAACACCATATATTTT
CASSRAGTGLSGNTIYF
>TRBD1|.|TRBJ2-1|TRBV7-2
TGTGCCAGCAGCTTAGCAGGGGGCAGGAACAATGAGCAGTTCTTC
CASSLAGGRNNEQFF
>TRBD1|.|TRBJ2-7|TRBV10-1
TGCGCCAGCAGTGAGTCGAGGGGGGACAGGGGCAACGAGCAGTACTTC
CASSESRGDRGNEQYF
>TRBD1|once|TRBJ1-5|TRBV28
TGTGCCAGCAGTTTATACGGGACAGGGGATCAGCCCCAGCATTTT
CASSLYGTGDQPQHF
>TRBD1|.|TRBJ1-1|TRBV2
TGTGCCAGCAGGGACGACAGGGAAGAAGCTTTCTTT
CASRDDREEAFF
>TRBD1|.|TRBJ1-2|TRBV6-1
TGTGCCAGCAGCGACCGGACAGGGGCCATTTATGGCTACACCTTC
CASSDRTGAIYGYTF
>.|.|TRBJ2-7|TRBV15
TGTGCCACCAGCAGAGCACTAGAAGCATCCTACGAGCAGTACTTC
CATSRALEASYEQYF
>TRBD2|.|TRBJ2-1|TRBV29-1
TGCAGCGCCACCGGGACTAGCGGGAGAAATGAGCAGTTCTTC
CSATGTSGRNEQFF
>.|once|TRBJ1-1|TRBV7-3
TGTGCCAGCAGCTTATATCCGGGGAACACTGAAGCTTTCTTT
CASSLYPGNTEAFF
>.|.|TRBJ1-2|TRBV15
TGTGCCACCAGCCCCCCGTGGATCTATGGCTACACCTTC
CATSPPWIYGYTF